This T cell receptor beta chain was obtained from a study of T cell responses to AZD1222 COVID-19 vaccine. Clones were sequenced by immunoSEQ multiplex PCR, and TCRdb holds only the in-frame ones, with some missing. The sample lists around 180,000 clones; 85% to 90% were seen once. Sequenced material: peripheral blood, taken on day 0 of AZD1222 vaccination. The clonotype comes from an adult in good health.

The CDR3 DNA is TGTGCCAGCAGTTTACGTCCGAGCTCTGGAAACACCATATATTTT. Residues: CASSLRPSSGNTIYF. This sequence joins TRBV28 and TRBJ1-3; D is undetermined. Trimming cost V 2 bases and J 0 bases, with 8 bases left between them. Per germline, CDR1 MDHEN and CDR2 SYDVKM. This CDR3 has 15 amino acids.